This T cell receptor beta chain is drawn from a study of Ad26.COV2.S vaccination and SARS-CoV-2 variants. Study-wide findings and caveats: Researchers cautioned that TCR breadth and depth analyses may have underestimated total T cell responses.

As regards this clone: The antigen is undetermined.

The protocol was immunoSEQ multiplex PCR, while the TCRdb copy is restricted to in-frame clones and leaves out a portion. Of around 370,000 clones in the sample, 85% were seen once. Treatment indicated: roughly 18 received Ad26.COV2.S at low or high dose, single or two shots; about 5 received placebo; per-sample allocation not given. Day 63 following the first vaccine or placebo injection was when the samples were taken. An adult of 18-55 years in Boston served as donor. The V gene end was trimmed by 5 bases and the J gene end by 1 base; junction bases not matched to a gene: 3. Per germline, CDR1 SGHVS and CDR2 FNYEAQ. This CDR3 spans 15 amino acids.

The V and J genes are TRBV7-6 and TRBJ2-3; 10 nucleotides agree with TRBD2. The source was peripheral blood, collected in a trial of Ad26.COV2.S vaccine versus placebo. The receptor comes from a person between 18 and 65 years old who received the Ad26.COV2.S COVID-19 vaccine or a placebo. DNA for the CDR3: TGTGCCAGCAGCACAGGACTAGCGGGCACAGATACGCAGTATTTT. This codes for CASSTGLAGTDTQYF. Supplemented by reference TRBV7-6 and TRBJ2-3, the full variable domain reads GAGVSQSPRYKVTKRGQDVALRCDPISGHVSLYWYRQALGQGPEFLTYFNYEAQQDKSGLPNDRFSAERPEGSISTLTIQRTEQRDSAMYRCASSTGLAGTDTQYFGPGTRLTVL.